This T cell receptor (beta chain) was recorded in a study of cytomegalovirus exposure and HLA in healthy donors. Findings and limits, study-wide: As a later analysis showed, a missense DCLRE1C variant was linked to trimming of TCR beta V- and J-genes. Later work found that TCR association rates differed between HLA loci; DRB1 had the most and HLA-C the fewest.

PCR was performed using 60 Vbeta and 13 Jbeta primers. Assay used: immunoSEQ multiplex PCR; TCRdb lists only in-frame clones, some missing. The sample has some 130,000 clones, 80% seen once. For this clone: The antigen remains unidentified.

V shed 0 bases and J shed 8 bases, with 17 bases lying between them. This CDR3 spans 15 amino acids. Per germline, CDR1 SGHRS and CDR2 YFSETQ. Sequenced: PBMCs. The rearrangement links TRBV5-1 to TRBJ1-2, with D perhaps matching TRBD1 (5 bases). The TCR originated in a man younger than 45 in good health and CMV-seronegative. This chain's CDR3 is CASSLGQRVVGGYTF. CDR3 DNA: TGCGCCAGCAGCTTGGGACAGCGTGTGGTTGGAGGCTACACCTTC.